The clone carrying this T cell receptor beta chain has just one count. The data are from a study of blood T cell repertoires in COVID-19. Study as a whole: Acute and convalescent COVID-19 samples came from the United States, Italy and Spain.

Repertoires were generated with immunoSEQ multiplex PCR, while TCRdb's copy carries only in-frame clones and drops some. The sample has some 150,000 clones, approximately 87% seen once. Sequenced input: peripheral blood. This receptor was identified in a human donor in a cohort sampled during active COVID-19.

CDR3 sequence reads: CASSYQGLGKTF. The CDR3 nucleotides read TGTGCCAGCAGTTACCAGGGCCTTGGTAAGACCTTC. The J gene is TRBJ1-2, the V gene TRBV12-3 or TRBV12-4; the D gene is possibly TRBD1 (5 bases). V lost 4 bases and J lost 14, with 17 bases in between. The CDR3 contains 12 residues.